This is a list of T cell receptor beta chains from one sample in a study of response to subunit inactivated influenza vaccine. TCRdb ran MiXCR on the RT-PCR reads and lists one entry per CDR3 protein. The repertoire holds about 650,000 distinct CDR3 sequences, approximately 14% seen once, with roughly 10% in the top ten. Here the sequenced sample was PBMCs from blood, taken about 12 days after vaccination. The receptor set was obtained from a man aged 45 to 65 who received an inactivated influenza vaccine. Both conserved end residues are part of each CDR3. D genes are given only for firm matches. Clone size is stated in some rows and not others, as once, few, many or a class when expanded.

TRBJ2-2 . TRBD2 TRBV28 CASSPPGLAGTAGELFF TGTGCCAGCAGCCCTCCGGGACTAGCGGGTACAGCCGGGGAGCTGTTTTTT
TRBJ1-3 few . TRBV7-9 CASSLVRMGSGNTIYF TGTGCCAGCAGCTTAGTTAGGATGGGCTCTGGAAACACCATATATTTT
TRBJ2-4 . . TRBV7-9 CASSLEIAVRGGDIQYF TGTGCCAGCAGCTTAGAGATTGCGGTCCGTGGAGGGGACATTCAGTACTTC
TRBJ2-5 few TRBD2 TRBV7-2 CASRSGLAGRVETQYF TGTGCCAGCAGGAGCGGACTAGCGGGAAGGGTGGAGACCCAGTACTTC
TRBJ1-2 few TRBD1 TRBV3-1 CASSQNRGYGYTF TGTGCCAGCAGCCAAAACAGGGGGTATGGCTACACCTTC
TRBJ2-2 few . TRBV7-2 CASSPQPQGLELFF TGTGCCAGCAGCCCTCAGCCCCAGGGGTTGGAGCTGTTTTTT
TRBJ2-1 . . TRBV20-1 CSAQTPGPRWGEQFF TGCAGTGCCCAAACTCCGGGCCCCCGCTGGGGTGAGCAGTTCTTC
TRBJ2-3 . . TRBV28 CASTPRVGTDTQYF TGTGCCAGCACCCCGAGGGTAGGCACAGATACGCAGTATTTT
TRBJ2-1 . . TRBV5-1 CASSLYSGNNEQFF TGCGCCAGCAGCTTGTATTCAGGGAACAATGAGCAGTTCTTC
TRBJ2-1 many TRBD2 TRBV6-1 CASSVSGSSYNEQFF TGTGCCAGCAGTGTTAGCGGGAGCTCCTACAATGAGCAGTTCTTC
TRBJ2-1 few . TRBV4-2 CASSQSIALGGVNEQFF TGTGCCAGCAGCCAATCTATTGCTCTGGGGGGCGTAAATGAGCAGTTCTTC
TRBJ1-1 many TRBD1 TRBV28 CASSPDRTFSEAFF TGTGCCAGCAGTCCGGACAGGACGTTCTCTGAAGCTTTCTTT
TRBJ1-6 . . TRBV14 CASSQTSGNNSPLHF TGTGCCAGCAGCCAAACTTCCGGGAACAATTCACCCCTCCACTTT
TRBJ1-2 . TRBD1 TRBV5-5 CASIITSRGSVYGYTF TGTGCCAGCATCATAACCTCCAGGGGGTCCGTCTATGGCTACACCTTC
TRBJ2-7 few TRBD1 TRBV11-2 CASSPRQGQGLHEQYF TGTGCCAGCAGCCCCCGGCAGGGACAGGGTCTCCACGAGCAGTACTTC
TRBJ2-6 . TRBD1 TRBV6-2/TRBV6-3 CASRSRDRPPSSGANVLTF TGTGCCAGCAGAAGCAGGGACAGACCCCCGAGCTCTGGGGCCAACGTCCTGACTTTC
TRBJ1-4 few . TRBV7-9 CASSLGPSVEKLFF TGTGCCAGCAGCTTAGGGCCTTCGGTTGAAAAACTGTTTTTT
TRBJ1-1 . . TRBV29-1 CSVIQGSNTEAFF TGCAGCGTCATACAGGGTTCGAACACTGAAGCTTTCTTT
TRBJ1-3 . . TRBV29-1 CSVEAAGFGNTIYF TGCAGCGTTGAAGCTGCAGGGTTTGGGAACACCATATATTTT
TRBJ2-7 . TRBD1 TRBV7-9 CASSLVTGTEQYF TGTGCCAGCAGCTTAGTGACAGGGACCGAGCAGTACTTC
TRBJ1-2 few . TRBV7-2 CASSDYQGYGYTF TGTGCCAGCAGCGATTACCAGGGATATGGCTACACCTTC
TRBJ2-1 few TRBD2 TRBV12-3/TRBV12-4 CASTGGNRGQFF TGTGCCAGCACGGGGGGGAACCGGGGGCAGTTCTTC
TRBJ2-2 . TRBD2 TRBV5-6 CASSAGLAGVFGELFF TGTGCCAGCAGCGCCGGACTAGCGGGAGTATTCGGGGAGCTGTTTTTT
TRBJ1-5 many . TRBV29-1 CSVTSDSNQPQHF TGCAGCGTTACATCGGATAGCAATCAGCCCCAGCATTTT
TRBJ2-2 . . TRBV6-1 CASRRLWDKGPGELFF TGTGCCAGCAGGCGCCTTTGGGACAAGGGACCAGGGGAGCTGTTTTTT
TRBJ2-3 many . TRBV4-3 CASSQELIDTQYF TGCGCCAGCAGCCAAGAACTAATTGATACGCAGTATTTT
TRBJ2-7 . TRBD2 TRBV30 CAWRSIRLATFYEQYF TGTGCCTGGAGATCGATCCGACTAGCGACCTTCTACGAGCAGTACTTC
TRBJ2-2 few TRBD1 TRBV12-3/TRBV12-4 CASRQPGQGVTGELFF TGTGCCAGCAGGCAACCGGGACAGGGGGTTACCGGGGAGCTGTTTTTT
TRBJ1-1 many TRBD1 TRBV5-1 CASSYRGGREAFF TGCGCCAGCAGCTACAGGGGCGGTAGAGAAGCTTTCTTT
TRBJ2-1 few TRBD2 TRBV28 CASNSGGGSYNEQFF TGTGCCAGCAATAGCGGGGGGGGATCCTACAATGAGCAGTTCTTC
TRBJ2-7 . TRBD2 TRBV7-2 CASSQIAGVNEQYF TGTGCCAGCAGCCAAATAGCGGGGGTGAACGAGCAGTACTTC
TRBJ2-2 . . TRBV10-2 CASRPNMNTGELFF TGCGCCAGCAGACCTAACATGAACACCGGGGAGCTGTTTTTT
TRBJ2-3 few TRBD2 TRBV6-4 CASSVLAGVPTDTQYF TGTGCCAGCAGTGTACTAGCGGGAGTTCCCACAGATACGCAGTATTTT
TRBJ2-4 . TRBD2 TRBV2 CASSSLAGVSGRRKNIQYF TGTGCCAGCAGTTCACTCGCGGGAGTTTCTGGGAGGAGAAAAAACATTCAGTACTTC
TRBJ2-5 many . TRBV5-6 CASRYTGDLGTQYF TGTGCCAGCAGGTATACCGGGGACCTTGGGACCCAGTACTTC
TRBJ2-1 . TRBD2 TRBV29-1 CSAGHVAGGEQFF TGCAGCGCCGGCCACGTAGCGGGAGGGGAGCAGTTCTTC
TRBJ1-1 . TRBD1 TRBV29-1 CSVGTGVEAEAFF TGCAGCGTTGGGACAGGGGTTGAAGCTGAAGCTTTCTTT
TRBJ1-1 . . TRBV20-1 CSARYFAGNTEAFF TGCAGTGCTAGATACTTCGCGGGGAACACTGAAGCTTTCTTT
TRBJ2-1 . . TRBV6-1 CASSTPSASSYNEQFF TGTGCCAGCAGCACCCCTAGCGCAAGCTCCTACAATGAGCAGTTCTTC
TRBJ2-7 . TRBD1 TRBV12-3/TRBV12-4 CASSLAWGQSSYEQYF TGTGCCAGCAGTTTAGCGTGGGGACAGTCCAGCTACGAGCAGTACTTC
TRBJ1-1 . . TRBV6-2/TRBV6-3 CASSAPLNTEAFF TGTGCCAGCAGTGCCCCCTTGAACACTGAAGCTTTCTTT
TRBJ2-7 . . TRBV24-1 CATQDRYYEQYF TGTGCCACCCAGGACAGATACTACGAGCAGTACTTC
TRBJ2-5 many . TRBV10-3 CAISEEETQYF TGTGCCATCAGTGAAGAAGAGACCCAGTACTTC
TRBJ1-2 . . TRBV10-3 CAISEPESGFSYGYTF TGTGCCATCAGTGAGCCTGAGTCGGGGTTCAGCTATGGCTACACCTTC
TRBJ1-5 . TRBD1 TRBV28 CASSRDRPNQPQHF TGTGCCAGCAGTCGGGACAGACCCAATCAGCCCCAGCATTTT
TRBJ2-1 . TRBD2 TRBV15 CATSSFRGAYNEQFF TGTGCCACCAGCAGTTTTCGGGGGGCCTACAATGAGCAGTTCTTC
TRBJ2-1 . TRBD1 TRBV5-5 CASSFPKDRGYNEQFF TGTGCCAGCAGCTTCCCAAAAGACAGGGGATACAATGAGCAGTTCTTC
TRBJ2-2 few . TRBV10-3 CAITPDPSGTGELFF TGTGCCATCACCCCGGACCCCTCGGGGACCGGGGAGCTGTTTTTT
TRBJ2-2 . TRBD1 TRBV7-7 CASSFDGTVSGELFF TGTGCTAGCAGCTTCGACGGGACAGTCTCCGGGGAGCTGTTTTTT
TRBJ2-3 . . TRBV20-1 CSARASGPSTDTQYF TGCAGTGCTAGAGCCAGCGGGCCAAGCACAGATACGCAGTATTTT
TRBJ2-7 . TRBD1 TRBV12-3/TRBV12-4 CASRPTGESSYEQYF TGTGCCAGCAGACCCACAGGGGAGAGCTCCTACGAGCAGTACTTC
TRBJ2-3 . . TRBV3-1 CASSRRTTDTQYF TGTGCCAGCAGCCGCCGGACCACAGATACGCAGTATTTT
TRBJ2-3 . TRBD2 TRBV12-3/TRBV12-4 CASSLEAGFTDTQYF TGTGCCAGCAGCTTGGAAGCGGGGTTCACAGATACGCAGTATTTT